The entry below gives a single T cell receptor beta chain sequence along with its context. These data are taken from a study of blood T cell repertoires in COVID-19. Study as a whole: COVID-19 samples, acute and convalescent, were from the United States, Italy and Spain. Sources were T cells, B-cell-depleted T cells, or PBMCs; the material itself was cDNA or gDNA.

V lost 0 bases, J lost 4 bases, and 9 bases lay in between. This CDR3 is 14 amino acids long. Germline CDR1 is MRHNA and CDR2 is SNTAGT. Authors' analysis steps: Estimation of nucleated cell counts was performed using reference gene primer amplification. Method: immunoSEQ multiplex PCR; TCRdb's copy keeps in-frame clones and lacks some. V and J calls and clone size follow that table, whereas D and trimming were derived from the DNA. The table lists about 62,000 clones, 86% of them singletons. This receptor was obtained from a woman at least 80 years old with acute or convalescent COVID-19. The chain uses TRBV6-4 and TRBJ1-2, with D tentatively TRBD1 (6 bases). Sequences were obtained from peripheral blood. CDR3 coding DNA: TGTGCCAGCAGTGACTCCGGGGACATCTATGGCTACACCTTC. This translates into CASSDSGDIYGYTF.